This T cell receptor beta chain was identified during a study of cytomegalovirus exposure and HLA in healthy donors. The PCR ran on 60 Vbeta and 13 Jbeta primers. TCRdb's copy holds only in-frame clones and misses some; the assay was immunoSEQ multiplex PCR. The table has 150,000 to 200,000 clones, roughly 87% seen once; the top ten hold roughly 4%. These donors counted as nominally healthy when sampled, but unrecorded immune exposures were likely. General study findings and limits: The likely explanation for a cluster of highly shared sequence variants was sequencing artifact. The later analysis indicated that the majority of CMV-associated TCR beta chains appeared HLA-restricted.

This CDR3 has 13 amino acids. Per germline, CDR1 MNHNY and CDR2 SVGAGI (reference sequence). Trimming removed 6 bases from V and 1 base from J, with 9 bases in between. Only a few counts were recorded for this clone. Its antigen is unidentified. The source material was PBMCs. V is TRBV6-6 and J is TRBJ1-1, with no clear D. The clonotype comes from a man aged 45-65 years in good health and CMV-seropositive. The CDR3 protein is CASRRTANTEAFF. As DNA, the CDR3 is TGTGCCAGCAGGCGTACAGCGAACACTGAAGCTTTCTTT.